This entry features one T cell receptor (beta chain) sequence. The antigen is undetermined. For the second PCR, which ran for about 7 to 11 cycles, a sample-barcoded 5' primer and a J-beta primer mix were used. From the 5' RACE reads, TCRdb called clonotypes with MiXCR, one entry per CDR3 protein. The sample yields 790,000 or so distinct CDR3 sequences, around 50% seen once. These data are taken from a study of blood T cells in healthy people across ages. Whole-study results and caveats: Per million T cells, the diversity of TCR beta decreased roughly linearly as age advanced. In long-lived donors, naive CD4+ cell counts and diversity exceeded those of aged donors.

The germline V gene encodes CDR1 SGHRS and CDR2 YFSETQ. This CDR3 is 14 amino acids long. V lost 4 bases, J lost 1 base, and 4 bases stayed unmatched. Sequenced input: blood. The chain joins TRBV5-1 to TRBJ1-1; 7 positions agree with TRBD1. The receptor was derived from a man aged 35-49 years in good health. CDR3 sequence (DNA): TGCGCCAGCAGCGACAGACAGGGGAACACTGAAGCTTTCTTT. Amino acid sequence: CASSDRQGNTEAFF. The full variable domain, with the rest looked up from reference TRBV5-1 and TRBJ1-1, is KAGVTQTPRYLIKTRGQQVTLSCSPISGHRSVSWYQQTPGQGLQFLFEYFSETQRNKGNFPGRFSGRQFSNSRSEMNVSTLELGDSALYLCASSDRQGNTEAFFGQGTRLTVV.